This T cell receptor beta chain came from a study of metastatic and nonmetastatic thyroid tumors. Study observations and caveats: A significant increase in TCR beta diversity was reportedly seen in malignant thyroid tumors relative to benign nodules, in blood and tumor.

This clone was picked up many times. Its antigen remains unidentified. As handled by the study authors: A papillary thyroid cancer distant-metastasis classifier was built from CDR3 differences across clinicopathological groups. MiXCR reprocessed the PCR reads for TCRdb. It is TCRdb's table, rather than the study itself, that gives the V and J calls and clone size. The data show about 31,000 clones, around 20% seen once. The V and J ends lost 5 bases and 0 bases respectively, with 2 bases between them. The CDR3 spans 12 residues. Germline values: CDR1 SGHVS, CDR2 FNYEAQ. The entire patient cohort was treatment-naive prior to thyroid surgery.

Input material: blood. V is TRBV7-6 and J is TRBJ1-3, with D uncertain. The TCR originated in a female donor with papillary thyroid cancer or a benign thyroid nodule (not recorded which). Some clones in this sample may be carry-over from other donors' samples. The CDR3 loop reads CASSNSGNTIYF. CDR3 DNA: TGTGCCAGCAGCAACTCTGGAAACACCATATATTTT.